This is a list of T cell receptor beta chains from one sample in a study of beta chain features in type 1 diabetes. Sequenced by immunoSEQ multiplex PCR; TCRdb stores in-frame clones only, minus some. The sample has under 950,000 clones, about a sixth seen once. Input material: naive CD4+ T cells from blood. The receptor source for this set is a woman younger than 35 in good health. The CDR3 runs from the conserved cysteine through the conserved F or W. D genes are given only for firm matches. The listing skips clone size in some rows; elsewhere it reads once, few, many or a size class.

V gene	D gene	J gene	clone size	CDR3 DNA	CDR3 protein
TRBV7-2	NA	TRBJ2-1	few	TGTGCCAGCAGCTTTACAGGCAATGAGCAGTTCTTC	CASSFTGNEQFF
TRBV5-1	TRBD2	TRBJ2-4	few	TGCGCCAGCAGCCCACTACTAGCGGGAGAGGACAACATTCAGTACTTC	CASSPLLAGEDNIQYF
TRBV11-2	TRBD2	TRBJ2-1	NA	TGTGCCAGCAGCTTAACTAGCGGGAGGTACAATGAGCAGTTCTTC	CASSLTSGRYNEQFF
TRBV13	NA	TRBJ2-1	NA	TGTGCCAGCAGATATCCTGGTAGCTCCTACAATGAGCAGTTCTTC	CASRYPGSSYNEQFF
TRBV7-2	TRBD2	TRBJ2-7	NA	TGTGCCAGCAGCGGCCAGGTGGGACTAGCGGTTTACGAGCAGTACTTC	CASSGQVGLAVYEQYF
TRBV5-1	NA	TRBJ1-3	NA	TGCGCCAGCAGCTTGGGAGGGGCGCGTGGAAACACCATATATTTT	CASSLGGARGNTIYF
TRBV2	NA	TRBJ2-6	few	TGTGCCAGCAGCGGGACAACTGGGGCCAACGTCCTGACTTTC	CASSGTTGANVLTF
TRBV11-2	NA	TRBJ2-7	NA	TGTGCCAGCAGCCCGAACTACAGGGACCCCTACGAGCAGTACTTC	CASSPNYRDPYEQYF
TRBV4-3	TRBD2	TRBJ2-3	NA	TGCGCCAGCAGCCAAGACCCGGGACTAGGAGTTGATACGCAGTATTTT	CASSQDPGLGVDTQYF
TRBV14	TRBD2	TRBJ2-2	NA	TGTGCCAGCAGCCATTCTCTAGCGGGAGCGGGCGGGGAGCTGTTTTTT	CASSHSLAGAGGELFF
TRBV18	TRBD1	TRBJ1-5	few	TGTGCCAGCTCACCGCAGGGGGCTCTTAATCAGCCCCAGCATTTT	CASSPQGALNQPQHF
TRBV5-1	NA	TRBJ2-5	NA	TGCGCCAGCAGCTTTATTCCTGGTGAGATCCGGTACTTC	CASSFIPGEIRYF
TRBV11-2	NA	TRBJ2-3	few	TGTGCCAGCTCTAAGGGGACGGTCCGCACAGATACGCAGTATTTT	CASSKGTVRTDTQYF
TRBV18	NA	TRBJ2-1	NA	TGTGCCAGCTCACCGACTCCGGAGGGCAATGAGCAGTTCTTC	CASSPTPEGNEQFF
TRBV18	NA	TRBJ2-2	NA	TGTGCCAGCTCACCACAAGAGAGTAACACCGGGGAGCTGTTTTTT	CASSPQESNTGELFF
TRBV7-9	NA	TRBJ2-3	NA	TGTGCCAGCAGCTCCGAACAGTTCACAGATACGCAGTATTTT	CASSSEQFTDTQYF
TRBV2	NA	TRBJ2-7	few	TGTGCCAGCAGTGAAGCCGCATCCCCACTCGAGCAGTACTTC	CASSEAASPLEQYF
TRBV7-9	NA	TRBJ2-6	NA	TGTGCCAGCAGCCCGCGCCCGGAGCCCTCTGGGGCCAACGTCCTGACTTTC	CASSPRPEPSGANVLTF
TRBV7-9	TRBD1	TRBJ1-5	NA	TGTGCCAGCAGCCCGGACAGGTTTAGCAATCAGCCCCAGCATTTT	CASSPDRFSNQPQHF
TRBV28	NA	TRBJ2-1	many	TGTGCCAGCAGTCACAGAAATGAGCAGTTCTTC	CASSHRNEQFF
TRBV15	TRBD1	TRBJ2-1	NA	TGTGCCACCAGCAGAGGCGGACAGGGGTGGAATGAGCAGTTCTTC	CATSRGGQGWNEQFF
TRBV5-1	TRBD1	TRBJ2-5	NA	TGCGCCAGCAGCGGAGGGATAGGACAGGGGGCTCGAGAGACCCAGTACTTC	CASSGGIGQGARETQYF
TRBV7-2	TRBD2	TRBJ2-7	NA	TGTGCCAGCAGTTACAGAGGGACTAGCGGGAGCTCCTACGAGCAGTACTTC	CASSYRGTSGSSYEQYF
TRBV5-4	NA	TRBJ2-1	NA	TGTGCCAGCAGCCCGGGGGCGGACCCCTACAATGAGCAGTTCTTC	CASSPGADPYNEQFF
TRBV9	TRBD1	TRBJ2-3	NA	TGTGCCAGCAGCGTAGCAAGAAACGGACAGGGCGGGGATACGCAGTATTTT	CASSVARNGQGGDTQYF
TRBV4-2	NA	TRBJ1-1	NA	TGTGCCAGCAGCCCCCCACTCCCGGAGGCTGAAGCTTTCTTT	CASSPPLPEAEAFF
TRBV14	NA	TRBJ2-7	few	TGTGCCAGCAGCCAAGGTTTTAAGCAGTACTTC	CASSQGFKQYF
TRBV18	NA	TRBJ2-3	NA	TGTGCCAGCTCACCATCCTTTTCCGGGGCTGATACGCAGTATTTT	CASSPSFSGADTQYF
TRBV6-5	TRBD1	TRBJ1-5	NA	TGTGCCAGCAGCCGCGGGACAGGGCTCAATCAGCCCCAGCATTTT	CASSRGTGLNQPQHF
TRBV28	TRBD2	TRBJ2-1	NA	TGTGCCACCGGGACTAGCTACAATGAGCAGTTCTTC	CATGTSYNEQFF
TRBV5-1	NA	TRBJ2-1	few	TGCGCCAGCAGCCCCCACGTCGAGCCTAATGAGCAGTTCTTC	CASSPHVEPNEQFF
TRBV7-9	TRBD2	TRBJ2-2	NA	TGTGCCAGCAGCCCTCTAGCGGGAGGACCCTATACCGGGGAGCTGTTTTTT	CASSPLAGGPYTGELFF
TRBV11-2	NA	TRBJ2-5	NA	TGTGCCAGCAGCTTAGCTGGGGTAGAGACCCAGTACTTC	CASSLAGVETQYF
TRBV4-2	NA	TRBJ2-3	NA	TGTGCCAGCAGCCAAGGGAGCTCGGGAACGAGCACAGATACGCAGTATTTT	CASSQGSSGTSTDTQYF
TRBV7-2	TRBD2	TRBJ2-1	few	TGTGCCAGCAGCTTAGACGGGAGGGCCACCTACAATGAGCAGTTCTTC	CASSLDGRATYNEQFF
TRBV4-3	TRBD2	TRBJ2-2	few	TGCGCCAGCAGCTTAGAACCGGCCGGGACTAGCGGGCGCACCGGGGAGCTGTTTTTT	CASSLEPAGTSGRTGELFF
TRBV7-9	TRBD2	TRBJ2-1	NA	TGTGCCAGCAGCTATAGCGGGAGAGGGTCGGTTAATGAGCAGTTCTTC	CASSYSGRGSVNEQFF
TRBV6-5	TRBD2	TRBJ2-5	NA	TGTGCCAGCCGACTAGCGGGAGGAGGGGAGACCCAGTACTTC	CASRLAGGGETQYF
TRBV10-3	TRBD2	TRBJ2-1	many	TGTGCCATCAGGTTAGGACTAGCGGGACTCAATGAGCAGTTCTTC	CAIRLGLAGLNEQFF
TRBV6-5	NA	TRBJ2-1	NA	TGTGCCAGCAGTTTAGGGGTTGGTGAGCAGTTCTTC	CASSLGVGEQFF
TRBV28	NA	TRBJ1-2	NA	TGTGCCAGCACCTCGGCGGGGGAGTGGAGCTACTATCGTTTC	CASTSAGEWSYYRF
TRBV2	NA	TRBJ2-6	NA	TGTGCCAGCAGTGTTATCAACTCTGGGGCCAACGTCCTGACTTTC	CASSVINSGANVLTF
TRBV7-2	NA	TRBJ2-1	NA	TGTGCCAGCAGGGTGTCTGGGGGAGGCAATGAGCAGTTCTTC	CASRVSGGGNEQFF
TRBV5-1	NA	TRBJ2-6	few	TGCGCCAGCAGCTTGACAGGACGGGACTCTGGGGCCAACGTCCTGACTTTC	CASSLTGRDSGANVLTF
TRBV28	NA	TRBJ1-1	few	TGTGCCAGCAGTTTTAGTCCAGGGGAAGCTTTCTTT	CASSFSPGEAFF
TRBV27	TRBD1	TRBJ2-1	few	TGTGCCAGCAGTTTGCAGGGGGCCTCCTACAATGAGCAGTTCTTC	CASSLQGASYNEQFF
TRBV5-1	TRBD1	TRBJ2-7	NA	TGCGCCAGCAGCTTGTCCGGGACAGGGGTCGAGCAGTACTTC	CASSLSGTGVEQYF
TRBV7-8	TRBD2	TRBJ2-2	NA	TGTGCCAGCAGCCGTATAGCGGGAGGTATCGCCGGGGAGCTGTTTTTT	CASSRIAGGIAGELFF
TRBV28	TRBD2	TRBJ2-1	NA	TGTGCCAGCAGTCTTGGGACTAGCGGGAGAGGGGAGCAGTTCTTC	CASSLGTSGRGEQFF
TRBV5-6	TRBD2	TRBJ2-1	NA	TGTGCCAGCAGCTTAACTAGCGGCAATGAGCAGTTCTTC	CASSLTSGNEQFF